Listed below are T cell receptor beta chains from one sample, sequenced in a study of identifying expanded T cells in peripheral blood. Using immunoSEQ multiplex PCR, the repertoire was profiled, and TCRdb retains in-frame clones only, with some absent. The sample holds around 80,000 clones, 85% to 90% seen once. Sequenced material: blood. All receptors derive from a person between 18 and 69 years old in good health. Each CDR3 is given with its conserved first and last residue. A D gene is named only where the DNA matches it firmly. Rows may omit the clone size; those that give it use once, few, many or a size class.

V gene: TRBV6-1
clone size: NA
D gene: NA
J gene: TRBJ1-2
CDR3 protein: CASSADRWNYGYTF
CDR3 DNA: TGTGCCAGCAGCGCCGACAGGTGGAACTATGGCTACACCTTC

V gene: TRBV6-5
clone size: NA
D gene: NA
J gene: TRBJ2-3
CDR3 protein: CASSYRGADTQYF
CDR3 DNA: TGTGCCAGCAGTTACAGAGGGGCAGATACGCAGTATTTT

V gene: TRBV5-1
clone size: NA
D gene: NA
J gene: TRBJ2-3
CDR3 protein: CASSTGTVNLGDTQYF
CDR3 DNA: TGCGCCAGCAGCACGGGGACTGTTAACCTCGGGGATACGCAGTATTTT

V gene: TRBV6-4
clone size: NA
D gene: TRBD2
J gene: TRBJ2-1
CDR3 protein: CASSALAGVDEQFF
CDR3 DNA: TGTGCCAGCAGTGCCCTAGCGGGGGTGGATGAGCAGTTCTTC

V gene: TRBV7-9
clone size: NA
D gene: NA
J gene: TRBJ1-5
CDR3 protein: CASSLGSSPPQHF
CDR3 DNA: TGTGCCAGCAGCCTAGGGAGCTCTCCCCCCCAGCATTTT

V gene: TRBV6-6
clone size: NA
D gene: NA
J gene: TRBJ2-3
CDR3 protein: CASRPPRETDTQYF
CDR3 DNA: TGTGCCAGCAGACCTCCACGGGAGACAGATACGCAGTATTTT

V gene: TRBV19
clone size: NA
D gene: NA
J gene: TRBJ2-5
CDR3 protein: CASSVMETQYF
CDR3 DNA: TGTGCCAGTAGCGTTATGGAGACCCAGTACTTC

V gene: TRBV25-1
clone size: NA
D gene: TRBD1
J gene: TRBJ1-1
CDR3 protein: CASSGTTGWNTEAFF
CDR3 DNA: TGTGCCAGCAGTGGGACGACAGGGTGGAACACTGAAGCTTTCTTT

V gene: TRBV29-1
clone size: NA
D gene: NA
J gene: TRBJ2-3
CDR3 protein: CSVGVGSVTDTQYF
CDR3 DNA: TGCAGCGTTGGAGTAGGTAGCGTCACAGATACGCAGTATTTT

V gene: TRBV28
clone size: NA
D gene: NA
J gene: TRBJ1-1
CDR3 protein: CASSLFRGGAFF
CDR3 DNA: TGTGCCAGCAGTTTATTTAGGGGGGGGGCTTTCTTT

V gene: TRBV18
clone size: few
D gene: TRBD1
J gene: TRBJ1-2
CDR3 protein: CASSLSGGVLWPGYTF
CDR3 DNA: TGTGCCAGCTCACTGTCAGGGGGCGTTCTCTGGCCTGGCTACACCTTC

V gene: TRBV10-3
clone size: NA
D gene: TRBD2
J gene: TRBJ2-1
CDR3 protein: CAISEGLAGGSYNEQFF
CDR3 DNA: TGTGCCATCAGTGAGGGACTAGCGGGAGGTTCCTACAATGAGCAGTTCTTC

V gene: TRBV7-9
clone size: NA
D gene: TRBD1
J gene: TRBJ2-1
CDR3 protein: CASSLADRVDEQFF
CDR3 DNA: TGTGCCAGCAGCTTAGCGGACAGGGTTGATGAGCAGTTCTTC

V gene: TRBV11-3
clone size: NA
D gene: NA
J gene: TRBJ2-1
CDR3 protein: CASNLEVANNNNEQFF
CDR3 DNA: TGTGCCAGCAACTTAGAAGTAGCCAACAATAACAATGAGCAGTTCTTC

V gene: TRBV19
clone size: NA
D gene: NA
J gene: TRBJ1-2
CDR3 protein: CASSIGILEANYGYTF
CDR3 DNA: TGTGCCAGTAGTATCGGGATTCTAGAAGCTAACTATGGCTACACCTTC

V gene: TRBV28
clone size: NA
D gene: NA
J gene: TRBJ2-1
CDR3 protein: CASSLSLGGNEQFF
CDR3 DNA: TGTGCCAGCAGTTTATCTCTCGGGGGAAATGAGCAGTTCTTC

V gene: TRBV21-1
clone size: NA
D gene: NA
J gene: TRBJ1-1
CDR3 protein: CASSKDYELLGTEAFF
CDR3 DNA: TGTGCCAGCAGCAAAGATTATGAGCTATTGGGGACTGAAGCTTTCTTT

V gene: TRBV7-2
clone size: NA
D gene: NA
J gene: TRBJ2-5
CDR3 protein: CASSLGGSWETQYF
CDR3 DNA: TGTGCCAGCAGCTTAGGTGGTAGTTGGGAGACCCAGTACTTC

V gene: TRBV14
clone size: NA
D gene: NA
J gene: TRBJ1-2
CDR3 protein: CASSQDRVANYGYTF
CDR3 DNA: TGTGCCAGCAGCCAAGACCGGGTCGCTAACTATGGCTACACCTTC

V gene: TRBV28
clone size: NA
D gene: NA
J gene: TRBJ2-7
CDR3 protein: CASSVTTASYEQYF
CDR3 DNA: TGTGCCAGCAGCGTAACGACAGCTTCCTACGAGCAGTACTTC

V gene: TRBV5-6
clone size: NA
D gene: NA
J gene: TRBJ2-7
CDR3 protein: CASMRDPSYEQYF
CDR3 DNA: TGTGCCAGCATGAGGGACCCCTCCTACGAGCAGTACTTC

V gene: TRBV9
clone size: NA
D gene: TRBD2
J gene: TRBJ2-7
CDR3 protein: CASSPSGDVYEQYF
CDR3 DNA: TGTGCCAGCAGCCCCAGCGGGGACGTATACGAGCAGTACTTC

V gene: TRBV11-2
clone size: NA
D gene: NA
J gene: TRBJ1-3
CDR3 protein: CASRSGNTIYF
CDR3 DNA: TGTGCCAGCAGAAGTGGAAACACCATATATTTT

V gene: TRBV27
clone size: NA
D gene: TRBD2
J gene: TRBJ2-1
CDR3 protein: CANAWRGAEGPYNEQFF
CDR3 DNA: TGTGCCAACGCTTGGCGGGGGGCCGAAGGCCCCTACAATGAGCAGTTCTTC

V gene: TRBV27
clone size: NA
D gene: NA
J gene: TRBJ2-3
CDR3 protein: CASSIPPIYSTDTQYF
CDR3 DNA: TGTGCCAGCAGTATCCCCCCCATCTATAGCACAGATACGCAGTATTTT

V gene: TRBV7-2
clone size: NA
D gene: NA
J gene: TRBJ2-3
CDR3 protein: CASSLPGAREDTQYF
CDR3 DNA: TGTGCCAGCAGCTTACCTGGGGCTCGGGAAGATACGCAGTATTTT

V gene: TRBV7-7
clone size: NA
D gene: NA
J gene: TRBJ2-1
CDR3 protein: CASSLGTGNNEQFF
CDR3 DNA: TGTGCCAGCAGCTTAGGTACTGGAAACAATGAGCAGTTCTTC

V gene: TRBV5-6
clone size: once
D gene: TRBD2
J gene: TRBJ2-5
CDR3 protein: CASSLFSGGIQETQYF
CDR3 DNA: TGTGCCAGCAGCTTGTTTAGCGGGGGGATCCAAGAGACCCAGTACTTC

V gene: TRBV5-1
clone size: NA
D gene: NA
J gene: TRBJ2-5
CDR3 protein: CASSWQGGNQETQYF
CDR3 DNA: TGCGCCAGCAGCTGGCAGGGGGGAAACCAAGAGACCCAGTACTTC

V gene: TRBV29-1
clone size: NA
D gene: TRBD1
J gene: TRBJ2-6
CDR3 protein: CSVRDSRLGANVLTF
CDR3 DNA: TGCAGCGTCCGGGACAGCCGCCTTGGGGCCAACGTCCTGACTTTC

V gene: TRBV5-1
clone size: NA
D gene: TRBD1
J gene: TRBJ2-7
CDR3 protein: CASSPPTGGSYEQYF
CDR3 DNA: TGCGCCAGCAGCCCCCCGACAGGGGGGTCCTACGAGCAGTACTTC

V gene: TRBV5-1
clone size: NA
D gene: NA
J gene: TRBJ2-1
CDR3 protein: CASSPSGGARYNEQFF
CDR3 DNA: TGCGCCAGCAGCCCTAGTGGGGGGGCCAGGTACAATGAGCAGTTCTTC

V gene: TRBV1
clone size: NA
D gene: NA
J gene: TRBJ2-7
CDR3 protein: CTSSQARQNYEQYF
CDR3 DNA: TGCACCAGCAGCCAAGCTCGACAGAACTACGAGCAGTACTTC

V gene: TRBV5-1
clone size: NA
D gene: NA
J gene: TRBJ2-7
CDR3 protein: CASSFWEASYEQYF
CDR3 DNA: TGCGCCAGCAGCTTCTGGGAAGCCTCCTACGAGCAGTACTTC

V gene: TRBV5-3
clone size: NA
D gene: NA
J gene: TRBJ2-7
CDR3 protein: CARSSDGKPYEQYF
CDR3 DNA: TGTGCCAGAAGCTCCGACGGGAAACCCTACGAGCAGTACTTC

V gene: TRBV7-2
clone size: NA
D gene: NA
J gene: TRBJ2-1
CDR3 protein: CASSFNEQFF
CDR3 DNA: TGTGCCAGCAGCTTCAATGAGCAGTTCTTC

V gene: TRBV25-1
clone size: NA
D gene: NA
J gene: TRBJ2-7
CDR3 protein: CASEDRTYEQYF
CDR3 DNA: TGTGCCAGCGAGGACAGAACCTACGAGCAGTACTTC

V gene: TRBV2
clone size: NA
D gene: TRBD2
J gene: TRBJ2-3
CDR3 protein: CASSDFMGLAGTPSTDTQYF
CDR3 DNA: TGTGCCAGCAGTGATTTTATGGGACTAGCGGGGACCCCGAGCACAGATACGCAGTATTTT

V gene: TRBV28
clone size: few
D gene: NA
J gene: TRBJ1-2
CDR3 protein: CASSPSDGPYGYTF
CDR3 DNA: TGTGCCAGCAGTCCCTCGGACGGTCCCTATGGCTACACCTTC

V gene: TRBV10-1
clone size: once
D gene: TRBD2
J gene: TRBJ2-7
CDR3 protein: CASSPSGETYEQYF
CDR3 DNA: TGCGCCAGCTCTCCTAGCGGGGAGACCTACGAGCAGTACTTC

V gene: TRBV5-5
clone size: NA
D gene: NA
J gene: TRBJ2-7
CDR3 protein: CASSRAIRYEQYF
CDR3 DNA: TGTGCCAGCAGCAGGGCGATTCGCTACGAGCAGTACTTC

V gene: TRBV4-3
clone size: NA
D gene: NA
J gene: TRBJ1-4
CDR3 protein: CASSQDGGGGGFLGTNEKLFF
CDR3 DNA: TGCGCCAGCAGCCAAGATGGGGGTGGAGGGGGATTTTTAGGAACTAATGAAAAACTGTTTTTT

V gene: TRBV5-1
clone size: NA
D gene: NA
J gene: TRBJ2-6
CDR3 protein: CASSLAAGANVLTF
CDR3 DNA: TGCGCCAGCAGCTTGGCTGCAGGGGCCAACGTCCTGACTTTC

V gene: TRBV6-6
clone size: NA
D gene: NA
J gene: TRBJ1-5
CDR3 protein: CASSYIVGSNQPQHF
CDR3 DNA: TGTGCCAGCAGTTACATAGTCGGTTCTAATCAGCCCCAGCATTTT

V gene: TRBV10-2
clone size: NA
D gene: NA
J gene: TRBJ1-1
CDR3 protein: CASSQGVGTEAFF
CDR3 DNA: TGCGCCAGCAGCCAGGGAGTGGGGACTGAAGCTTTCTTT

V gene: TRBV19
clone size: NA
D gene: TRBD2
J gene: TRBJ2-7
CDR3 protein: CASSIVLAGNYEQYF
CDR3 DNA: TGTGCCAGTAGTATTGTACTAGCGGGGAACTACGAGCAGTACTTC

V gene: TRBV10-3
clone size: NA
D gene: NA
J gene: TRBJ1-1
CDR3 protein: CAIVGGENTEAFF
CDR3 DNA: TGTGCCATCGTGGGGGGCGAGAACACTGAAGCTTTCTTT

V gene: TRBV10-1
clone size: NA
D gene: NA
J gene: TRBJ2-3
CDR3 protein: CASSESVDTQYF
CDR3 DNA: TGCGCCAGCAGTGAGTCGGTAGATACGCAGTATTTT

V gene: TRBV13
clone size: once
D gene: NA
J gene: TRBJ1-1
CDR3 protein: CASSLRQTNTEAFF
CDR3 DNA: TGTGCCAGCAGCCTCAGACAGACGAACACTGAAGCTTTCTTT

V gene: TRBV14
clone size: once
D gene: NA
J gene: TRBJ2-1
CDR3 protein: CASSPHLGEPYNEQFF
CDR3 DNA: TGTGCCAGCAGCCCTCACCTGGGAGAACCCTACAATGAGCAGTTCTTC

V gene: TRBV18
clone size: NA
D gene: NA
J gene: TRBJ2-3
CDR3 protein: CASSPVQIFTDTQYF
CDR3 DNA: TGTGCCAGCTCACCAGTGCAGATCTTCACAGATACGCAGTATTTT

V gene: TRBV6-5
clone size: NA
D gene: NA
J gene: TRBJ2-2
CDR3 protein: CASSGGATGELFF
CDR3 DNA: TGTGCCAGCTCAGGGGGGGCCACCGGGGAGCTGTTTTTT

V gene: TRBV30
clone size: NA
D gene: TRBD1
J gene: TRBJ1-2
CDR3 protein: CAWSLGGQPVLNYGYTF
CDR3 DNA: TGTGCCTGGAGTTTGGGGGGACAGCCCGTCCTTAACTATGGCTACACCTTC

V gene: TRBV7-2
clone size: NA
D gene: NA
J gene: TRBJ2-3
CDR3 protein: CASDLTGMQADTQYF
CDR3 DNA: TGTGCCAGCGACCTAACAGGGATGCAGGCAGATACGCAGTATTTT

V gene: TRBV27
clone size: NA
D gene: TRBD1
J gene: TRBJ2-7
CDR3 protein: CASSSPGQGVYEQYF
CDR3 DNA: TGTGCCAGCAGCTCGCCGGGACAGGGGGTCTACGAGCAGTACTTC

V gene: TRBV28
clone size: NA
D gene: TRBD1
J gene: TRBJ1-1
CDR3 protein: CASSGTGLGAFF
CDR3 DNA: TGTGCCAGCAGCGGGACAGGGCTTGGGGCTTTCTTT

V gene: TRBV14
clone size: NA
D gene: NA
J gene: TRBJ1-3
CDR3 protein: CASSQGGFGNTIYF
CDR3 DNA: TGTGCCAGCAGCCAAGGGGGGTTTGGAAACACCATATATTTT

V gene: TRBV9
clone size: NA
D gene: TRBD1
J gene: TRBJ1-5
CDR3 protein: CASSLRGQSNQPQHF
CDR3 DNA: TGTGCCAGCAGCCTCCGGGGACAGAGCAATCAGCCCCAGCATTTT

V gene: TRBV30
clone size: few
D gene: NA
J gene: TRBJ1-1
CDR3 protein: CAWSGGNTEAFF
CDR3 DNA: TGTGCCTGGAGTGGGGGGAACACTGAAGCTTTCTTT